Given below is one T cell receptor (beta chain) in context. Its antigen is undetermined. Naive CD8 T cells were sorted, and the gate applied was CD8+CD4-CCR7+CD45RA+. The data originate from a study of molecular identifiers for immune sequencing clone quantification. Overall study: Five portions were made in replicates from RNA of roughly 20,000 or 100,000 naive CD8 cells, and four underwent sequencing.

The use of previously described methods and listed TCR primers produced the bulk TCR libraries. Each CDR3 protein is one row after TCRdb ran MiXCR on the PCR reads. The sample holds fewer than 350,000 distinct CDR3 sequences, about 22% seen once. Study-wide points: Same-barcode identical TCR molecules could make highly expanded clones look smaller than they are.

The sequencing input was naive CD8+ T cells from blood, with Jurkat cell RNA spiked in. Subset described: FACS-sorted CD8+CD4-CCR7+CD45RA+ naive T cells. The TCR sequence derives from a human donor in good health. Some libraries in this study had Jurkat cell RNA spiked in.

The CDR3 is CASSFADTDTQYF. Here the CDR3 DNA reads TGTGCCAGCAGTTTTGCTGACACAGATACGCAGTATTTT. This chain joins TRBV6-5 and TRBJ2-3; no firm D call. The V end was cut by 4 bases, the J end by 2 bases, with 7 bases between. This CDR3 region has 13 residues. Germline-derived CDR1 and CDR2 are MNHEY and SVGAGI.